Listed below are T cell receptor beta chains from one sample, sequenced in a study of T-cell reconstitution after alpha-beta-depleted transplantation in children. MiXCR, run by TCRdb on the PCR reads, gives a single entry per CDR3 protein. The profile covers hundreds of thousands of distinct CDR3 sequences, with approximately 14% appearing a single time and around 0.79% taken by the ten largest. Here the sequenced sample was PBMCs, taken before TCRalphabeta/CD19-depleted stem cell transplant. These receptors were obtained from a girl aged 2 to 9 with congenital amegakaryocytic thrombocytopenia, due to receive a stem cell transplant. Both conserved end residues are part of each CDR3. The order of the fields is J gene, V gene, clone size, D gene, CDR3 DNA, CDR3 protein. D genes are given only for firm matches. Clone size is given for some rows only: seen once, a few or many times, or a class if the clone is expanded.

TRBJ2-3 | TRBV3-1 | many | TRBD2 | TGTGCCAGCAGCCCACTGGATGCGGGAGGTGGAGATACGCAGTATTTT | CASSPLDAGGGDTQYF
TRBJ2-7 | TRBV5-1 | many | - | TGCGCCAGCAGCTCGCCGAGAGAAAACTACGAGCAGTACTTC | CASSSPRENYEQYF
TRBJ1-1 | TRBV29-1 | many | - | TGCAGCGTTTCTCAGGGTGGGGGGAACACTGAAGCTTTCTTT | CSVSQGGGNTEAFF
TRBJ2-7 | TRBV28 | many | TRBD2 | TGTGCCAGCAGTTTAGTTGGACTAGCGGGGGATGCCTACGAGCAGTACTTC | CASSLVGLAGDAYEQYF
TRBJ1-3 | TRBV6-1 | many | TRBD1 | TGTGCCAGCACACGTAGCGGGACAGGGGTGTCTGGAAACACCATATATTTT | CASTRSGTGVSGNTIYF
TRBJ2-5 | TRBV28 | many | TRBD1 | TGTGCCAGCAGCACCAGGGCACAGGGGCAAGAGACCCAGTACTTC | CASSTRAQGQETQYF
TRBJ2-4 | TRBV11-2 | - | - | TGTGCCAGCAGCTTAGGCGTCAAAAACATTCAGTACTTC | CASSLGVKNIQYF
TRBJ2-7 | TRBV19 | - | - | TGTGCCAGTAGGCAGACAGGGAGGAAGGACGAGCAGTACTTC | CASRQTGRKDEQYF
TRBJ2-7 | TRBV25-1 | many | TRBD2 | TGTGCCAGCCAGGGGACTAGCGTCTCCTACGAGCAGTACTTC | CASQGTSVSYEQYF
TRBJ2-3 | TRBV11-2 | many | TRBD2 | TGTGCCAGCAGCTTAGATACGGGAGGGTGGACAGATACGCAGTATTTT | CASSLDTGGWTDTQYF
TRBJ1-2 | TRBV29-1 | many | - | TGCAGCGTGAGGCAGGGGCCGAGTTATGGCTACACCTTC | CSVRQGPSYGYTF
TRBJ2-7 | TRBV28 | many | - | TGTGCCAGCAGTTTTTCGGGCAGGGCTACCTACGAGCAGTACTTC | CASSFSGRATYEQYF
TRBJ1-4 | TRBV29-1 | many | - | TGCAGCGTTGTGATAGGGGGGGGCGGAAAACTGTTTTTT | CSVVIGGGGKLFF
TRBJ2-3 | TRBV6-2/TRBV6-3 | - | TRBD2 | TGTGCCAGCAGAAATGCCCCAGCGGGGAGCACAGATACGCAGTATTTT | CASRNAPAGSTDTQYF
TRBJ2-2 | TRBV5-1 | - | TRBD2 | TGCGCCAACAGCTTTAGGACTAGCGGGAGCACCGGGGAGCTGTTTTTT | CANSFRTSGSTGELFF
TRBJ2-4 | TRBV11-2 | - | TRBD2 | TGTGCCAGCAGCTCCTTAGCGGGATCCCCGAGGAACATTCAGTACTTC | CASSSLAGSPRNIQYF
TRBJ2-1 | TRBV12-3/TRBV12-4 | - | - | TGTGCCAGCGAGGGGGGCGGAGGGCGATACAATGAGCAGTTCTTC | CASEGGGGRYNEQFF
TRBJ2-3 | TRBV5-1 | - | - | TGCGCCAGCAGCTTGGAACTCCTTGATACGCAGTATTTT | CASSLELLDTQYF
TRBJ2-7 | TRBV18 | many | TRBD1 | TGTGCCAGCTCACCAACTAGGACAGGCCTTTCCTACGAGCAGTACTTC | CASSPTRTGLSYEQYF
TRBJ2-1 | TRBV20-1 | many | TRBD2 | TGCAGTGCTAGGACCGGGACTAGCGGTTACAATGAGCAGTTCTTC | CSARTGTSGYNEQFF
TRBJ2-1 | TRBV20-1 | few | TRBD2 | TGCAGTGCTAGATGGTTCCTAGCGGGACGCCCCAATGAGCAGTTCTTC | CSARWFLAGRPNEQFF
TRBJ2-3 | TRBV25-1 | - | - | TGTGCCAGCAGTGAAGGGAGAAATCCTCCGGATACGCAGTATTTT | CASSEGRNPPDTQYF
TRBJ2-5 | TRBV5-1 | - | TRBD1 | TGCGCCAGCAGTGCCGGGACAGCTAAAGAGACCCAGTACTTC | CASSAGTAKETQYF